The present T cell receptor (beta chain) was sequenced within a study of T cell changes during pregnancy in multiple sclerosis. The CDR3 spans 14 residues. From germline, CDR1 is MNHNS and CDR2 SASEGT. V lost 7 bases and J lost 2; bases outside the gene matches: 4. The protocol was immunoSEQ multiplex PCR, while the TCRdb copy is restricted to in-frame clones and leaves out a portion. Altogether 50,000 or so clones are present, nearly 95% being singletons, with the ten largest covering approximately 2.2%. This rearrangement joins TRBV6-1 to TRBJ2-3; TRBD2 matches at 9 bases. This receptor was obtained from a female donor with multiple sclerosis, enrolled in a pregnancy study. The starting material was peripheral blood, obtained in the third trimester of pregnancy. CDR3: CASTRGGVTDTQYF. The CDR3 nucleotides are TGTGCCAGCACCCGCGGGGGGGTCACAGATACGCAGTATTTT.